Shown below are 25 T cell receptor beta chains from a single sample sequenced in a study of cytomegalovirus exposure and HLA in healthy donors. It was with 60 Vbeta and 13 Jbeta primers that the PCR ran. Here immunoSEQ multiplex PCR was the method, and the copy in TCRdb shows in-frame clones only, minus some. The table records about 110,000 clones, under 80% of them present only once. Sequencing was done on a sample of PBMCs. All receptors come from a woman in her thirties or forties in good health and CMV-seropositive.

CDR3 region: CASSYSLNRGQTEAFF. The CDR3 DNA is TGTGCCAGCAGTTACTCGCTAAACAGGGGGCAGACTGAAGCTTTCTTT. The chain combines TRBV6-5 with TRBJ1-1; TRBD1 aligns across 9 bases. The V gene end was trimmed by 0 bases and the J gene end by 5 bases; junction bases not matched to a gene: 7. The CDR3 covers 16 residues. Germline assignment: CDR1 MNHEY and CDR2 SVGAGI.

To note about this clone: An end of the junction differs from the germline gene, which may be a read error. The chain has TRBV7-9 and TRBJ2-1; 10 bases agree with TRBD1. Germline loops: CDR1 SEHNR, CDR2 FQNEAQ (reference sequence). The CDR3 length is 14 residues. The CDR3: CASSLGTGANEQFF. In nucleotides, the CDR3 is TGTGCCAGCAGTTTAGGGACAGGGGCCAATGAGCAGTTCTTC. Variable domain in full (rest from reference TRBV7-9 and TRBJ2-1): DTGVSQNPRHKITKRGQNVTFRCDPISEHNRLYWYRQTLGQGPEFLTYFQNEAQLEKSRLLSDRFSAERPKGSFSTLEIQRTEQGDSAMYLCASSLGTGANEQFFGPGTRLTVL.

The chain recombines TRBV7-6 with TRBJ1-1, with TRBD1 matching over 12 bases. Trimming removed 5 bases from V and 4 bases from J; junction bases left unmatched: 5. Germline V gives CDR1 SGHVS, CDR2 FNYEAQ. This CDR3 contains 15 residues. CDR3 region: CASSRGTGGVTEAFF. The CDR3, as DNA: TGTGCCAGCAGCCGGGGGACAGGGGGCGTCACTGAAGCTTTCTTT.

The rearrangement links TRBV2 to TRBJ2-2; TRBD2 agrees at 9 bases. The CDR3 has 18 amino acids. Trimming at V came to 4 bases and at J to 8 bases, leaving 17 bases not matched to a gene. Germline CDR1 reads SNHLY; CDR2 reads FYNNEI. CDR3 sequence: CASSVFPPGTSLSGELFF. CDR3 sequence (DNA): TGTGCCAGCAGTGTATTTCCTCCCGGGACTAGCCTATCAGGGGAGCTGTTTTTT.

The rearrangement joins TRBV30 to TRBJ1-5; tentative D call: TRBD1 (6 bases). Trimming took off 2 bases at V and 8 bases at J, with 19 bases between the two ends. The CDR3 covers 15 residues. The germline CDR1 and CDR2 sequences are GTSNPN and SVGIG (reference sequence). The CDR3 reads CAWSRWGPGGEPQHF. In DNA, the CDR3 is TGTGCCTGGAGTAGGTGGGGGCCGGGGGGGGAGCCCCAGCATTTT.

The rearrangement uses TRBV4-1 and TRBJ2-7; TRBD1 matches at 8 bases. V lost 8 bases and J lost 4; bases outside the gene matches: 10. This CDR3 contains 14 residues. The germline V gene encodes CDR1 MGHRA and CDR2 YSYEKL. CDR3 sequence (DNA): TGCGCCAGCTCCGGACAGGGAGATTCTTACGAGCAGTACTTC. The encoded protein is CASSGQGDSYEQYF.

The V call is TRBV5-1, the J call TRBJ2-1, with TRBD1 as a possible D gene (5 bases). V was clipped by 2 bases and J by 2 bases, with 17 bases between them. Germline assignment: CDR1 SGHRS and CDR2 YFSETQ. CDR3 length: 17 amino acids. CDR3 coding DNA: TGCGCCAGCAGCTTTACGGCAGGACAAGGCCCCTACAATGAGCAGTTCTTC. Translated: CASSFTAGQGPYNEQFF. Together with reference TRBV5-1 and TRBJ2-1, the CDR3 gives the full variable domain: KAGVTQTPRYLIKTRGQQVTLSCSPISGHRSVSWYQQTPGQGLQFLFEYFSETQRNKGNFPGRFSGRQFSNSRSEMNVSTLELGDSALYLCASSFTAGQGPYNEQFFGPGTRLTVL.

The V and J genes are TRBV7-9 and TRBJ2-7, with 12 positions matching TRBD2. Germline V gene data show CDR1 as SEHNR and CDR2 as FQNEAQ (reference sequence). CDR3 size: 17 residues. With V trimmed by 5 bases and J by 3 bases, 11 bases remained unmatched. The CDR3 loop reads CASSPLAGGGWFYEQYF. CDR3 nucleotide sequence: TGTGCCAGCAGCCCACTAGCGGGAGGTGGGTGGTTCTACGAGCAGTACTTC. Combining the CDR3 with reference TRBV7-9 and TRBJ2-7 gives the whole variable domain DTGVSQNPRHKITKRGQNVTFRCDPISEHNRLYWYRQTLGQGPEFLTYFQNEAQLEKSRLLSDRFSAERPKGSFSTLEIQRTEQGDSAMYLCASSPLAGGGWFYEQYFGPGTRLTVT.

The V and J genes are TRBV10-3 and TRBJ2-7; D call uncertain. The CDR3 runs to 12 residues. Trimming shortened V by 10 bases and J by 3 bases, and 13 bases separated the two germline ends. Germline lookup yields CDR1 ENHRY and CDR2 SYGVKD. The CDR3 region has the DNA TGTGCCACCGCCTTCGGGTTCTACGAGCAGTACTTC. Translation: CATAFGFYEQYF.

V usage is TRBV19 and J usage is TRBJ1-2; D not resolved. CDR3 size: 13 residues. Germline CDR1 and CDR2: LNHDA and SQIVND (reference sequence). The V gene lost 3 bases and the J gene lost 4 bases, with 9 bases spanning the gap. The CDR3 protein is CASSMTVSYGYTF. CDR3 DNA: TGTGCCAGTAGTATGACTGTCAGCTATGGCTACACCTTC.

This clone was found a few times. V gene TRBV6-5 combines with J gene TRBJ1-3, with a possible D match to TRBD1 (6 bases). The CDR3 length is 14 residues. The germline V gene has CDR1 MNHEY and CDR2 SVGAGI. The V end lost 6 bases, the J end lost 1 base, and 10 bases lay between the germline ends. The CDR3 here is CASSTGWSGNTIYF. In DNA, the CDR3 is TGTGCCAGCAGCACAGGGTGGTCTGGAAACACCATATATTTT.

In regard to this clone: In the same sample, other DNA sequences code for this CDR3. The gene calls are TRBV2 and TRBJ2-1, with 13 bases lining up with TRBD2. V shed 10 bases, J shed 5 bases, and the junction held 8 bases outside the gene matches. CDR1 and CDR2 (germline): SNHLY, FYNNEI. This CDR3 is built from 15 residues. Here the CDR3 DNA reads TGTGCCAACTCTCTTGGGACTAGCGGGGACAATGAGCAGTTCTTC. Protein: CANSLGTSGDNEQFF.

This sequence joins TRBV5-4 and TRBJ2-7; TRBD2 matches at 8 bases. Germline assignment: CDR1 SGHNT and CDR2 YYREEE (reference sequence). The length of the CDR3 is 14 residues. V lost 2 bases and J lost 3; bases outside the gene matches: 4. The CDR3 loop is CASSLGTSNYEQYF. In DNA form, the CDR3 reads TGTGCCAGCAGCTTAGGGACTAGTAACTACGAGCAGTACTTC.

The rearrangement uses TRBV9 and TRBJ1-6; no clear D. The germline V gene encodes CDR1 SGDLS and CDR2 YYNGEE. The V end lost 2 bases, the J end lost 10 bases, and 7 bases lay between the germline ends. There are 12 residues in the CDR3. The CDR3 loop reads CASSVGYSPLHF. The CDR3 nucleotides read TGTGCCAGCAGCGTGGGCTACTCACCCCTCCACTTT.

This clone was picked up one time. The CDR3 DNA is TGTGCCTGGAACCCAGGGCTAACTCCAGATACGCAGTATTTT. Amino acids: CAWNPGLTPDTQYF. The J gene is TRBJ2-3, the V gene TRBV30; D is perhaps TRBD1 (5 bases). Trimming stripped 4 bases from V and 4 bases from J, with 15 bases between. CDR1 and CDR2 from the germline V gene are GTSNPN and SVGIG (reference sequence). The CDR3 has 14 amino acids.

In this sample, this clone turned up a few times. The V call is TRBV19, the J call TRBJ1-5, with D perhaps matching TRBD1 (5 bases). Germline loops: CDR1 LNHDA, CDR2 SQIVND (reference sequence). The ends were cut back, 4 bases at V and 6 bases at J, with 16 bases in the middle. The CDR3 is 15 residues long. The CDR3 loop is CASSTGGWDGQPQHF. The CDR3 DNA is TGTGCCAGTAGTACCGGGGGATGGGACGGTCAGCCCCAGCATTTT.

V gene TRBV6-1 combines with J gene TRBJ2-7; 7 nucleotides align to TRBD2. Unmatched junction bases numbered 4, after V lost 0 bases and J lost 2 bases. Germline V lookup: CDR1 MNHNS, CDR2 SASEGT. This CDR3 is built from 15 residues. CDR3 nucleotides: TGTGCCAGCAGTGAAGCGTCAGCGGGGCCCTACGAGCAGTACTTC. Translated, it gives CASSEASAGPYEQYF.

The count of this clone is one. The chain is built from TRBV7-2 and TRBJ2-1, with 10 bases lining up with TRBD2. Trimming cost V 2 bases and J 8 bases; bases outside gene matches: 9. The CDR3 has 16 amino acids. From germline, CDR1 is SGHTA and CDR2 FQGNSA. The CDR3: CASSLRPAGGPDEQFF. DNA of the CDR3: TGTGCCAGCAGCTTACGGCCAGCGGGGGGGCCGGATGAGCAGTTCTTC.

In its sample, this clone was seen a few times. This chain connects TRBV6-1 to TRBJ2-2; tentatively, D is TRBD1 (6 bases). CDR3 size: 16 residues. Germline lookup yields CDR1 MNHNS and CDR2 SASEGT. The V end lost 0 bases, the J end lost 1 base, and 9 bases lay between the germline ends. The CDR3 loop is CASSEAGTRNTGELFF. The CDR3 DNA sequence: TGTGCCAGCAGTGAAGCGGGGACAAGGAACACCGGGGAGCTGTTTTTT.

V is TRBV19 and J is TRBJ1-4; D perhaps matches TRBD1 (5 bases). Trimming took off 7 bases at V and 4 bases at J, with 19 bases between the two ends. From germline, CDR1 is LNHDA and CDR2 SQIVND (reference sequence). There are 16 residues in the CDR3. CDR3 protein: CASTYAPRAYNEKLFF. CDR3 bases: TGTGCCAGTACCTATGCGCCCAGGGCCTATAATGAAAAACTGTTTTTT.

The J gene is TRBJ2-5, the V gene TRBV6-1; 8 bases line up with TRBD1. Germline V gene sequence: CDR1 MNHNS, CDR2 SASEGT. Germline trimming cut 6 bases from V and 2 bases from J; bases unmatched to any gene: 5. There are 14 residues in the CDR3. CDR3 in amino acids: CASSGYRGQETQYF. Here the CDR3 DNA reads TGTGCCAGCAGCGGATACAGGGGGCAAGAGACCCAGTACTTC.

This clone was seen just once. J is TRBJ1-5 and V is TRBV19, with D perhaps matching TRBD1 (5 bases). Trimming removed 5 bases at V and 2 bases at J, with 10 bases between. The CDR3 runs 14 residues. Germline V gene sequence: CDR1 LNHDA, CDR2 SQIVND (reference sequence). The CDR3 region is CASSPWGGNQPQHF. CDR3 sequence (DNA): TGTGCCAGTAGTCCATGGGGCGGCAATCAGCCCCAGCATTTT.

V gene TRBV18 combines with J gene TRBJ2-7; 9 nucleotides align to TRBD1. V trimming: 3 bases; J trimming: 0 bases; junction bases outside the gene matches: 6. CDR1 KGHSH and CDR2 LQKENI come from the germline V gene. The CDR3 has 16 amino acids. CDR3 protein: CASSPRDRVSSYEQYF. The CDR3 DNA sequence: TGTGCCAGCTCACCTAGGGACAGGGTAAGCTCCTACGAGCAGTACTTC.

The J gene is TRBJ2-1, the V gene TRBV4-1, with 8 bases identical to TRBD2. The CDR3 consists of 16 residues. Trimming took 3 bases from V and 3 from J; bases not matched to a gene: 7. The germline V gene encodes CDR1 MGHRA and CDR2 YSYEKL. The CDR3 loop is CASSQARTSYYNEQFF. The CDR3 DNA is TGCGCCAGCAGCCAGGCCCGGACTAGCTACTACAATGAGCAGTTCTTC.

The chain joins TRBV19 to TRBJ2-1, with TRBD2 identical over 13 bases. V lost 5 bases, J lost 7 bases, and 11 bases stayed unmatched. The CDR3 is 17 residues long. The V gene's germline CDR1 is LNHDA and CDR2 SQIVND (reference sequence). The CDR3 region is CASSPLMTSGRWNEQFF. In nucleotides, the CDR3 is TGTGCCAGTAGTCCGCTTATGACTAGCGGGAGGTGGAATGAGCAGTTCTTC. The entire variable domain, with the rest obtained from reference TRBV19 and TRBJ2-1, is as follows: DGGITQSPKYLFRKEGQNVTLSCEQNLNHDAMYWYRQDPGQGLRLIYYSQIVNDFQKGDIAEGYSVSREKKESFPLTVTSAQKNPTAFYLCASSPLMTSGRWNEQFFGPGTRLTVL.